The next 20 T cell receptor beta chains were all read from a single sample in a study of T cells in Graves' hyperthyroidism and ophthalmopathy. The CDR3 regions of TCR beta were amplified from RNA transcripts. First-round RT-PCR targeting the TCR CDR3 was performed with the HTBI primer set. One entry per CDR3 protein results from TCRdb running MiXCR on the multiplex PCR reads. The sample contains about 720,000 distinct CDR3 sequences, roughly a sixth of which appear only once. The sample was blood. The receptors here all came from a woman aged 45-60 years with Graves' hyperthyroidism that later progressed to Graves' ophthalmopathy.

J is TRBJ1-3 and V is TRBV6-1, with D possibly matching TRBD1 (6 bases). The CDR3 is 13 residues long. CDR1 is MNHNS, CDR2 SASEGT, per germline. V lost 5 bases and J 5 bases, leaving 10 bases between the germline ends. The CDR3 is CASSQGTRNTIYF. The DNA of the CDR3 is TGTGCCAGCAGTCAAGGGACAAGAAACACCATATATTTT.

This clonotype has ten or more counts. The V gene is TRBV3-1, the J gene TRBJ1-2; a possible D gene is TRBD1 (6 bases). From germline, CDR1 is LGHDT and CDR2 YNNKEL (reference sequence). CDR3 size: 15 residues. V lost 4 bases to trimming and J lost 2 bases, with 14 bases between them. CDR3 sequence (DNA): TGTGCCAGCAGCCCAGTCCTGACAGGAAACTATGGCTACACCTTC. It is translated as CASSPVLTGNYGYTF.

This clonotype was recorded many times. This chain links TRBV11-3 with TRBJ2-3, with D possibly being TRBD1 (5 bases). There are 16 residues in the CDR3. Trimming removed 4 bases from V and 3 bases from J, with 17 bases in between. Germline-derived CDR1 and CDR2 are SGHNT and YENEEA. CDR3 in amino acids: CASSSGLEGATDTQYF. The CDR3 DNA reads as TGTGCCAGCAGCTCCGGGCTGGAAGGGGCGACAGATACGCAGTATTTT.

Many counts were recorded for this clonotype. The J gene is TRBJ2-5, the V gene TRBV20-1, with 12 bases aligning to TRBD1. Trimming at V came to 1 base and at J to 5 bases, leaving 11 bases not matched to a gene. CDR1 and CDR2 from the germline V gene are DFQATT and SNEGSKA (reference sequence). The CDR3 covers 17 residues. The CDR3 loop is CSARVLGDRGRGETQYF. DNA of the CDR3: TGCAGTGCTAGAGTTTTGGGGGACAGGGGGCGCGGGGAGACCCAGTACTTC.

The table lists this clonotype with many counts. This chain links TRBV4-2 with TRBJ2-5; D may be TRBD2 (6 bases). The CDR3 contains 14 residues. V lost 2 bases to trimming and J lost 5 bases, with 12 bases between them. In germline, CDR1 is LGHNA, CDR2 YNFKEQ. The CDR3 region has the DNA TGTGCCAGCAGCCAACGGGGCGGGGAGGAGACCCAGTACTTC. It is translated as CASSQRGGEETQYF.

This clonotype was recorded at least ten times. This sequence joins TRBV7-9 and TRBJ1-1, with D unresolved. CDR3 length: 14 amino acids. The germline gives CDR1 SEHNR, CDR2 FQNEAQ (reference sequence). V lost 7 bases, J lost 0 bases, and 12 bases lay in between. Here the CDR3 reads CASIDSGMNTEAFF. DNA of the CDR3: TGTGCCAGCATCGATTCGGGAATGAACACTGAAGCTTTCTTT. The entire variable domain, with the rest obtained from reference TRBV7-9 and TRBJ1-1, is as follows: DTGVSQNPRHKITKRGQNVTFRCDPISEHNRLYWYRQTLGQGPEFLTYFQNEAQLEKSRLLSDRFSAERPKGSFSTLEIQRTEQGDSAMYLCASIDSGMNTEAFFGQGTRLTVV.

This clonotype was counted a few times. The chain carries TRBV4-1 and TRBJ1-2; TRBD1 matches 7 bases. Germline trimming cut 1 base from V and 4 bases from J; bases unmatched to any gene: 3. The CDR3 length is 14 residues. Germline V CDR1 and CDR2: MGHRA, YSYEKL. The CDR3 spells CASSQGGQRYGYTF. In DNA, the CDR3 is TGCGCCAGCAGCCAAGGGGGACAGCGCTATGGCTACACCTTC.

The table lists this clonotype with many counts. Germline and junction disagree at one end, which may indicate a read error. The chain recombines TRBV7-7 with TRBJ1-5; 7 bases are shared with TRBD1. Germline V gives CDR1 SSHAT, CDR2 FNYEAQ (reference sequence). The CDR3 consists of 16 residues. This chain's CDR3 is CASSQRDSYSNQPQHF. In DNA, the CDR3 is TGTGCTAGCAGCCAGCGGGACAGCTATAGCAATCAGCCCCAGCATTTT.

About this clonotype itself: Mismatch with germline at one junction end may stem from a read error. V usage is TRBV29-1 and J usage is TRBJ1-1; D is possibly TRBD1 (6 bases). The CDR3 contains 12 residues. Germline V gene data show CDR1 as SQVTM and CDR2 as ANQGSEA. The DNA of the CDR3 is TGCAGCGCTAGGGCCCGGGACAACGAAGCCTTCTTT. Amino acid sequence: CSARARDNEAFF.

This clonotype appeared a few times. V usage is TRBV7-3 and J usage is TRBJ1-3; 9 nucleotides match TRBD1. Losses at the gene ends were 5 bases for V and 2 bases for J; bases not matched to a gene: 4. The germline CDR1 and CDR2 sequences are SGHTA and FQGTGA. This CDR3 comprises 15 residues. Here the CDR3 DNA reads TGTGCCAGCAGCCCCAACAGGGGGCCTGGAAACACCATATATTTT. Translation gives CASSPNRGPGNTIYF.

This chain uses TRBV18 with TRBJ2-3; TRBD2 aligns across 11 bases. This CDR3 is 17 amino acids long. Germline CDR1 reads KGHSH; CDR2 reads LQKENI. V lost 3 bases to trimming and J lost 0 bases; unmatched junction nucleotides: 5. CDR3 sequence: CASSPETSGASTDTQYF. The CDR3 region has the DNA TGTGCCAGCTCACCGGAGACTAGCGGGGCGAGCACAGATACGCAGTATTTT.

A few counts support this clonotype. The rearrangement uses TRBV4-1 and TRBJ2-7, with TRBD1 matching 7 bases. Germline values: CDR1 MGHRA, CDR2 YSYEKL. CDR3 length equals 15 residues. V lost 2 bases to trimming and J lost 2 bases; unmatched junction nucleotides: 6. The CDR3 nucleotides are TGCGCCAGCAGCCAATTCGGGGACAGCACCTACGAGCAGTACTTC. Translating it yields CASSQFGDSTYEQYF.

This clonotype has more than one count but fewer than ten. The genes are TRBV6-6 and TRBJ2-7; D might be TRBD1 or TRBD2, each matching 5 bases. This CDR3 comprises 14 residues. CDR1 is MNHNY and CDR2 is SVGAGI in the germline V gene (reference sequence). V lost 2 bases to trimming and J lost 5 bases, with 13 bases between them. CDR3 region: CASSYGSRDHEQYF. CDR3 sequence (DNA): TGTGCCAGCAGTTACGGTTCCAGGGACCACGAGCAGTACTTC.

This clonotype has ten or more counts. CDR3 bases: TGTGCCAGCTCGCGCAGGGACCAAGAGACCCAGTACTTC. Its translation is CASSRRDQETQYF. The chain joins TRBV7-9 to TRBJ2-5, with D maybe TRBD1 (5 bases). Germline assignment: CDR1 SEHNR and CDR2 FQNEAQ (reference sequence). Trimming took 8 bases from V and 0 from J, leaving 10 bases between them. The CDR3 has 13 residues.

This clonotype was recorded many times. The junction departs from germline at one end; a sequencing error may be responsible. The chain couples TRBV7-3 to TRBJ1-1; the D gene is possibly TRBD1 (5 bases). This CDR3 spans 17 amino acids. Germline V gives CDR1 SGHTA, CDR2 FQGTGA. Written as DNA, the CDR3 is TGTGCCAGCAGCACAAATGCAGGGTCTGAAATGAATACTGAAGCTTTCTTT. It codes for CASSTNAGSEMNTEAFF. The whole variable domain, filled in from reference TRBV7-3 and TRBJ1-1, reads GAGVSQTPSNKVTEKGKYVELRCDPISGHTALYWYRQSLGQGPEFLIYFQGTGAADDSGLPNDRFFAVRPEGSVSTLKIQRTERGDSAVYLCASSTNAGSEMNTEAFFGQGTRLTVV.

The V call is TRBV29-1, the J call TRBJ1-1; D remains unclear. Germline lookup yields CDR1 SQVTM and CDR2 ANQGSEA. The CDR3 length is 13 residues. V was cut by 3 bases and J by 12 bases, with 20 bases left in between. The chain's CDR3 is CSVDQMISGPTFF. CDR3 DNA: TGCAGCGTTGATCAGATGATTTCCGGGCCAACTTTCTTT.

There are a few counts of this clonotype. The V and J genes are TRBV6-1 and TRBJ1-2, with D tentatively TRBD1 (6 bases). This CDR3 spans 17 amino acids. Trimming removed 2 bases at V and 6 bases at J, with 22 bases between. Germline V gene lookup returns CDR1 MNHNS and CDR2 SASEGT. The CDR3 region has the DNA TGTGCCAGCAGTGAATTCCAACTCCGACAGGTTTCTAATGGCTACACCTTC. Translating gives CASSEFQLRQVSNGYTF.

This clonotype appeared a few times. The chain couples TRBV12-5 to TRBJ2-5; TRBD1 matches at 7 bases. This CDR3 has 15 amino acids. The trim removed 4 bases at V and 0 bases at J, leaving 5 bases unmatched. Germline V gene sequence: CDR1 LGHNT, CDR2 FRNRAP. In nucleotides, the CDR3 is TGTGCTAGTGGTTCGGGACAGACGTACCAAGAGACCCAGTACTTC. This gives the protein CASGSGQTYQETQYF.

The V and J genes are TRBV20-1 and TRBJ1-5, with TRBD1 matching over 7 bases. Trimming cost V 1 base and J 5 bases; bases outside gene matches: 5. This CDR3 is built from 14 residues. From germline, CDR1 is DFQATT and CDR2 SNEGSKA (reference sequence). This CDR3 reads CSARGPGGDQPQHF. DNA of the CDR3: TGCAGTGCTAGAGGTCCAGGGGGGGATCAGCCCCAGCATTTT.

This clonotype showed up many times. The genes are TRBV3-1 and TRBJ1-2, with D perhaps matching TRBD1 (5 bases). The CDR3 has 12 amino acids. Trimming pared 6 bases from V and 4 bases from J, leaving 9 bases between. Germline CDR1 and CDR2: LGHDT and YNNKEL (reference sequence). CDR3 protein: CASRSGAYGYTF. Written as DNA, the CDR3 is TGTGCCAGCAGAAGCGGGGCCTATGGCTACACCTTC.